This is a list of T cell receptor beta chains from one sample in a study of shared clonotypes between healthy human individuals. The method was immunoSEQ multiplex PCR; TCRdb's version includes in-frame clones alone and lacks a portion of them. The sample has some 2,500,000 clones, under 95% seen once. The sequencing input was naive CD4+ T cells from PBMCs. All receptors come from a man younger than 35 in good health. Some clones in this sample may be carry-over from other donors' samples. The CDR3 runs from the conserved cysteine through the conserved F or W. A D gene is named only where the DNA matches it firmly.

d_call j_call v_call cdr3_aa cdr3_nt
- TRBJ1-6 TRBV7-9 CASSLSLEGYSPLHF TGTGCCAGCAGCTTAAGCCTCGAGGGTTACTCACCCCTCCACTTT
- TRBJ1-1 TRBV14 CASSQVSGVTEAFF TGTGCCAGCAGCCAAGTCTCGGGGGTCACTGAAGCTTTCTTT
- TRBJ1-5 TRBV18 CASSPVVGADQPQHF TGTGCCAGCTCACCAGTGGTTGGGGCGGATCAGCCCCAGCATTTT
TRBD1 TRBJ1-4 TRBV7-7 CASSLLTGPNEKLFF TGTGCCAGCAGCTTATTGACAGGGCCTAATGAAAAACTGTTTTTT
TRBD2 TRBJ2-1 TRBV6-6 CASSQSSGHYNEQFF TGTGCCAGCAGTCAATCTAGCGGTCACTACAATGAGCAGTTCTTC
- TRBJ1-1 TRBV11-2 CASSPGVLRPDTEAFF TGTGCCAGCAGCCCGGGTGTTCTACGGCCGGACACTGAAGCTTTCTTT
- TRBJ2-2 TRBV11-2 CASKTTGAGELFF TGTGCCAGCAAAACGACAGGAGCCGGGGAGCTGTTTTTT
TRBD1 TRBJ1-5 TRBV10-1 CASSATRGGDRVFNQPQHF TGCGCCAGCAGTGCAACGAGGGGGGGGGACAGGGTTTTCAATCAGCCCCAGCATTTT
- TRBJ1-5 TRBV28 CASLGRSSQPQHF TGTGCCAGCCTAGGCCGTAGTAGTCAGCCCCAGCATTTT
TRBD2 TRBJ2-2 TRBV7-9 CASSPPGLAGVAGELFF TGTGCCAGCAGCCCGCCGGGACTAGCGGGAGTAGCCGGGGAGCTGTTTTTT